One and the same sample provided the 11 T cell receptor beta chains below, sequenced in a study of T-cell reconstitution after alpha-beta-depleted transplantation in children. Unique molecular identifiers were built into the TCRbeta library. TCRdb used MiXCR to reprocess the PCR reads, holding one entry per CDR3 protein. This sample has under 250,000 distinct CDR3 sequences; approximately 7% occur once, and the top ten carry 5.5% to 6.5%. The specimen was PBMCs, collected before TCRalphabeta/CD19-depleted stem cell transplant. The origin of the receptors is a boy aged 2 to 10 with acute lymphoblastic leukemia, due to receive a stem cell transplant.

In its sample, this clonotype was seen many times. The junction and the germline gene differ at one end; a read error may be behind it. This rearrangement joins TRBV7-9 to TRBJ1-6, with 10 positions matching TRBD1. Germline CDR1 and CDR2: SEHNR and FQNEAQ (reference sequence). CDR3 length: 15 amino acids. The CDR3 sequence is CASSRGGQGHSPLHF. As DNA, the CDR3 is TGTGCCAGCAGCCGAGGGGGACAGGGGCATTCGCCCCTCCACTTT.

At least ten counts were recorded for this clonotype. The J gene is TRBJ2-7, the V gene TRBV15; D is possibly TRBD1 (5 bases). This CDR3 contains 14 residues. The V end was cut by 7 bases, the J end by 0 bases, with 13 bases between. Germline V lookup: CDR1 LNHNV, CDR2 YYDKDF (reference sequence). In nucleotides, the CDR3 is TGTGCCACCAAATCAGGGCAGAGCTCCTACGAGCAGTACTTC. It codes for CATKSGQSSYEQYF.

This clonotype was detected many times. The V call is TRBV4-1, the J call TRBJ1-1, with D perhaps matching TRBD1 (6 bases). This CDR3 comprises 14 residues. Trimming cost V 4 bases and J 3 bases, with 12 bases left between them. Germline-derived CDR1 and CDR2 are MGHRA and YSYEKL. The CDR3 DNA sequence: TGCGCCAGCAGCCTGACAGGTTCAGACACTGAAGCTTTCTTT. This translates into CASSLTGSDTEAFF.

There are many counts of this clonotype. The J gene is TRBJ2-1, the V gene TRBV4-3; D not resolved. The CDR3 has 16 residues. Germline lookup yields CDR1 LGHNA and CDR2 YSLEER. Trimming pared 3 bases from V and 0 bases from J, leaving 12 bases between. The CDR3 loop reads CASSHFGLSSYNEQFF. CDR3 coding DNA: TGCGCCAGCAGCCATTTCGGCTTAAGCTCCTACAATGAGCAGTTCTTC.

In its sample, this clonotype was seen a few times. V is TRBV15 and J is TRBJ2-7; 7 bases line up with TRBD2. The V and J ends lost 0 bases and 3 bases, in that order; junction bases with no gene match: 11. Per the germline V gene, CDR1 is LNHNV and CDR2 is YYDKDF (reference sequence). The CDR3 loop spans 17 amino acids. The CDR3 loop is CATSRETSPLKYYEQYF. For the CDR3, the DNA is TGTGCCACCAGCAGAGAGACTAGCCCCCTAAAATACTACGAGCAGTACTTC.

The table lists this clonotype with many counts. The rearrangement joins TRBV5-1 to TRBJ2-5, with D possibly matching TRBD2 (5 bases). V was pared by 4 bases and J by 2 bases, with 9 bases between. CDR3 size: 13 residues. Germline V gene sequence: CDR1 SGHRS, CDR2 YFSETQ. The CDR3 loop reads CASSNGGQETQYF. DNA for the CDR3: TGCGCCAGCAGCAACGGAGGACAAGAGACCCAGTACTTC.

At least ten counts were recorded for this clonotype. This chain links TRBV29-1 with TRBJ1-1; no reliable D call. Per germline, CDR1 SQVTM and CDR2 ANQGSEA. There are 13 residues in the CDR3. The V end was cut by 4 bases, the J end by 4 bases, with 13 bases between. The chain's CDR3 is CSVVRDWSTEAFF. The CDR3 DNA reads TGCAGCGTTGTCCGGGATTGGAGCACTGAAGCTTTCTTT.

This clonotype showed up just a few times. The chain is built from TRBV20-1 and TRBJ2-7; no definite D call. Trimming removed 2 bases at V and 5 bases at J, with 16 bases between. Germline loops: CDR1 DFQATT, CDR2 SNEGSKA (reference sequence). The CDR3 loop spans 14 amino acids. CDR3 sequence: CSARRSARLDEQYF. The DNA of the CDR3 is TGCAGTGCTAGACGGTCTGCCCGCTTAGACGAGCAGTACTTC.

The sample holds a few counts of this clonotype. This chain uses TRBV5-1 with TRBJ1-2; no definite D call. V dropped 4 bases and J dropped 8 bases, with 18 bases sitting between them. The V gene's germline CDR1 is SGHRS and CDR2 YFSETQ. The CDR3 spans 14 residues. The CDR3 sequence is CASSIRTGGEGYTF. CDR3 nucleotide sequence: TGCGCCAGCAGCATTCGGACCGGAGGAGAAGGCTACACCTTC.

In nucleotides, the CDR3 is TGTGCCAGCAGCTTGGGGGGGGCTACCTACAATGAGCAGTTCTTC. Protein product: CASSLGGATYNEQFF. This chain links TRBV7-2 with TRBJ2-1, with a weak D call TRBD2 (7 bases). This CDR3 spans 15 amino acids. From germline, CDR1 is SGHTA and CDR2 FQGNSA. V was cut by 3 bases and J by 2 bases, with 11 bases left in between.

This clonotype was observed at least ten times. The gene calls are TRBV10-3 and TRBJ2-7; 10 positions match TRBD2. With V trimmed by 0 bases and J by 3 bases, 2 bases remained unmatched. Looked up from germline, CDR1 is ENHRY and CDR2 is SYGVKD. The CDR3 extends over 15 amino acids. The CDR3 sequence: CAISESKRGGYEQYF. CDR3 DNA: TGTGCCATCAGTGAGTCTAAGCGGGGGGGCTACGAGCAGTACTTC.